This T cell receptor (beta chain) came from a study of blood T cell repertoires in COVID-19. Study details: Some COVID-19 samples were acute and others convalescent; all came from the United States, Italy and Spain. The cDNA or gDNA used as material had been derived from T cells, B-cell-depleted T cells, or PBMCs.

Produced via immunoSEQ multiplex PCR; TCRdb's table is partial and in-frame only. Of 200,000 to 250,000 clones in the sample, 84% were seen once. Adults between about 18 and 95 years of age took part from under 30 US areas. Allocation to cohorts depended on clinical history reported by the participants. The CDR3 totals 14 residues. CDR1 is SGHRS, CDR2 YFSETQ, per germline. Trimming pared 0 bases from V and 7 bases from J, leaving 10 bases between. Sample: PBMCs or T cells enriched from blood (not recorded which). The TCR was taken from a woman aged 40 to 50 who had recovered from COVID-19. This chain joins TRBV5-1 and TRBJ2-2; D is perhaps TRBD1 (6 bases). The CDR3, as DNA: TGCGCCAGCAGCTTGGCCCAGGGGTTCGGGGAGCTGTTTTTT. Its protein product is CASSLAQGFGELFF.